The 4 T cell receptor beta chains listed next were all sequenced from one sample in a study of blood T cell repertoires in COVID-19. TCRdb keeps only in-frame clones here, not all; method: immunoSEQ multiplex PCR. This sample yields about 110,000 clones, of which about 85% are seen a single time; approximately 4% belongs to the top ten. The sequenced sample consisted of peripheral blood. The receptors here all came from a woman aged 70 to 79 with acute or convalescent COVID-19.

V is TRBV3-1 (or the pseudogene TRBV3-2) and J is TRBJ1-2, with a tentative D call TRBD1 (6 bases). Germline CDR1 reads LGHDT; CDR2 reads YNNKEL (reference sequence). The CDR3 extends over 15 amino acids. The ends were cut back, 0 bases at V and 8 bases at J, with 16 bases in the middle. The CDR3 bases are TGTGCCAGCAGCCAAGAATCGGGCAGGGACAAAGGCTACACCTTC. Translation gives CASSQESGRDKGYTF.

The genes are TRBV14 and TRBJ1-2; D ambiguous. Germline CDR1 SGHDN, CDR2 FVKESK. Trimming pared 1 base from V and 9 bases from J, leaving 12 bases between. CDR3 length: 13 residues. In nucleotides, the CDR3 is TGTGCCAGCAGCCAAGTCCCAGGCTTAAGCTACACCTTC. It is translated as CASSQVPGLSYTF.

This clone was counted a few times. The CDR3 region is CAISAGTGLRPYGYTF. In DNA, the CDR3 is TGTGCCATCAGTGCCGGGACAGGGTTGAGGCCCTATGGCTACACCTTC. This chain joins TRBV10-3 and TRBJ1-2; TRBD1 matches 9 bases. Germline values: CDR1 ENHRY, CDR2 SYGVKD. CDR3 length equals 16 residues. V was pared by 4 bases and J by 4 bases, with 10 bases of the junction left unmatched.

The CDR3, as DNA: TGCGCCAGCAGCCAAACGGCACTAGGCCTCGATGAGCAGTTCTTC. It is translated as CASSQTALGLDEQFF. V and J are TRBV4-1 and TRBJ2-1, with D possibly matching TRBD2 (5 bases). CDR1 and CDR2 (germline): MGHRA, YSYEKL. Trimming shortened V by 2 bases and J by 8 bases, and 16 bases separated the two germline ends. The CDR3 is 15 amino acids.